This is a list of T cell receptor beta chains from one sample in a study of blood T cell repertoires in COVID-19. Generated by immunoSEQ multiplex PCR, the TCRdb table keeps only in-frame clones and is missing some. The sample contains about 220,000 clones, 86% of which appear only once. The sequenced sample was PBMCs or T cells enriched from blood (not recorded which). The receptors were gathered from a woman between 40 and 55 years old with acute COVID-19. CDR3s include the opening cysteine and the closing phenylalanine or tryptophan. The order of the fields is J gene, V gene, D gene, clone size, CDR3 protein, CDR3 DNA. D genes are given only for firm matches. Clone size, where shown, is once, few, many, or a class for clones that have expanded.

>TRBJ2-3|TRBV12-3/TRBV12-4|-|-
CASSLRPDTQYF
TGTGCCAGCAGTTTACGTCCAGATACGCAGTATTTT
>TRBJ1-1|TRBV7-2|TRBD1|few
CASSTWTGKTEAFF
TGTGCCAGCAGCACTTGGACAGGGAAAACTGAAGCTTTCTTT
>TRBJ1-3|TRBV2|-|-
CASSEASGNTIYF
TGTGCCAGCAGTGAAGCTTCGGGAAACACCATATATTTT
>TRBJ1-3|TRBV19|-|-
CASSWPAGNTIYF
TGTGCCAGTAGTTGGCCAGCTGGAAACACCATATATTTT
>TRBJ2-5|TRBV6-5|TRBD1|-
CASSRTGGETQYF
TGTGCCAGCAGTCGGACAGGGGGAGAGACCCAGTACTTC
>TRBJ1-1|TRBV6-1|-|once
CASSEGRFNTEAFF
TGTGCCAGCAGTGAAGGGAGGTTTAACACTGAAGCTTTCTTT
>TRBJ1-1|TRBV18|-|-
CASSPRGTLNTEAFF
TGTGCCAGCTCACCCAGGGGTACCCTAAACACTGAAGCTTTCTTT
>TRBJ2-3|TRBV19|-|-
CASSITLASDTQYF
TGTGCCAGTAGTATAACCCTAGCGTCAGATACGCAGTATTTT
>TRBJ1-2|TRBV2|-|-
CASSEVEPGNGYTF
TGTGCCAGCAGTGAAGTAGAGCCCGGGAACGGCTACACCTTC
>TRBJ2-3|TRBV28|-|-
CASSLGGVSTDTQYF
TGTGCCAGCAGCCTGGGGGGAGTTAGCACAGATACGCAGTATTTT
>TRBJ2-1|TRBV18|TRBD1|-
CASSPGQSYNEQFF
TGTGCCAGCTCACCGGGACAGTCTTACAATGAGCAGTTCTTC
>TRBJ1-1|TRBV7-8|-|-
CASSLAGVNTEAFF
TGTGCCAGCAGCTTAGCAGGGGTGAACACTGAAGCTTTCTTT
>TRBJ2-2|TRBV19|TRBD1|-
CASKLGQANTGELFF
TGTGCCAGTAAATTGGGACAGGCGAACACCGGGGAGCTGTTTTTT
>TRBJ2-1|TRBV5-1|-|-
CASSTQALDEQFF
TGCGCCAGCAGCACACAGGCATTGGATGAGCAGTTCTTC
>TRBJ1-4|TRBV7-9|-|-
CASSLFPAAVNEKLFF
TGTGCCAGCAGCTTATTTCCTGCAGCGGTGAATGAAAAACTGTTTTTT
>TRBJ1-2|TRBV6-2/TRBV6-3|-|-
CASSYSAVHYGYTF
TGTGCCAGCAGTTACTCGGCAGTTCACTATGGCTACACCTTC
>TRBJ2-1|TRBV10-3|TRBD2|-
CAISGLALGPGEQFF
TGTGCCATCAGCGGACTAGCGCTAGGGCCCGGTGAGCAGTTCTTC
>TRBJ1-1|TRBV6-2/TRBV6-3|-|-
CASSFLFRTNYGTEEAFF
TGTGCCAGCAGTTTCTTATTCCGGACAAATTACGGTACCGAGGAAGCTTTCTTT
>TRBJ1-1|TRBV25-1|-|-
CASSELLGAGAEAFF
TGTGCCAGCAGTGAATTGCTGGGGGCCGGTGCTGAAGCTTTCTTT
>TRBJ2-1|TRBV7-9|-|-
CASSLARVETYNEQFF
TGTGCCAGCAGCTTAGCCCGGGTGGAGACCTACAATGAGCAGTTCTTC
>TRBJ1-1|TRBV5-6|-|-
CASIRRSWGEAFF
TGTGCCAGCATCCGACGGTCGTGGGGCGAAGCTTTCTTT
>TRBJ1-5|TRBV2|TRBD1|-
CASRREQGAGPQHF
TGTGCCAGCAGGAGGGAACAGGGGGCCGGGCCCCAGCATTTT
>TRBJ1-2|TRBV7-9|TRBD1|-
CASSFFTGDYGYTF
TGTGCCAGCAGCTTTTTTACAGGGGACTATGGCTACACCTTC
>TRBJ1-2|TRBV25-1|-|-
CASSEADSRGYTF
TGTGCCAGCAGTGAGGCGGATTCGCGTGGCTACACCTTC
>TRBJ1-2|TRBV5-6|-|-
CASSLDNRGGYTF
TGTGCCAGCAGCTTGGACAATCGGGGTGGCTACACCTTC
>TRBJ2-5|TRBV7-2|TRBD2|once
CASSLAGSSGGETQYF
TGTGCCAGCAGCTTAGCTGGGTCTAGCGGGGGGGAGACCCAGTACTTC
>TRBJ1-2|TRBV27|-|-
CASSSHTNLATEEGYTF
TGTGCCAGCAGTTCCCACACAAACCTCGCAACGGAGGAGGGCTACACCTTC
>TRBJ1-4|TRBV5-4|-|-
CASSIGGGRGLEKLFF
TGTGCCAGCAGCATAGGGGGGGGACGCGGTTTGGAAAAACTGTTTTTT